This T cell receptor (beta chain) was sequenced for a study of technical replicates of blood from a few donors. The table came from immunoSEQ multiplex PCR; TCRdb's copy has only in-frame clones and leaves some out. The table shows approximately 75,000 clones, with 80% to 95% occurring only once. Losses at the gene ends were 6 bases for V and 5 bases for J; bases not matched to a gene: 9. Per germline, CDR1 MGHDK and CDR2 SYGVNS. CDR3 length: 14 residues. Sequencing was carried out using T cells isolated from PBMCs. This chain connects TRBV25-1 to TRBJ2-7; 8 nucleotides match TRBD2. The clonotype was recovered from a human donor in good health. The CDR3, as DNA: TGTGCCAGCAGGACCCCAGCGGGAGCCCACGAGCAGTACTTC. Amino acids: CASRTPAGAHEQYF.